These 19 T cell receptor beta chains came from one sample sequenced in a study of blood T cell repertoires in COVID-19. The table came from immunoSEQ multiplex PCR; TCRdb's copy has only in-frame clones and leaves some out. The sample includes some 200,000 clones, around four fifths of them seen just once. Source material: peripheral blood. The receptors originated from an older woman who had recovered from COVID-19.

This clone has just a few counts. The chain joins TRBV20-1 to TRBJ2-3; D possibly corresponds to TRBD2 (6 bases). There are 10 residues in the CDR3. Germline assignment: CDR1 DFQATT and CDR2 SNEGSKA (reference sequence). V lost 5 bases, J lost 6 bases, and 6 bases lay in between. The CDR3 here is CSARGDTQYF. The DNA of the CDR3 is TGCAGTGCTCGGGGGGATACGCAGTATTTT.

The chain has TRBV10-1 and TRBJ2-1, with 10 bases aligning to TRBD1. Germline lookup yields CDR1 WNHNN and CDR2 SYGVQD (reference sequence). This CDR3 has 15 residues. The junction had 2 bases not matched to a gene; V was cut back by 1 base and J by 5 bases. In DNA, the CDR3 is TGCGCCAGCAGTGAGTTGGGACAGGGGAACAATGAGCAGTTCTTC. Residues: CASSELGQGNNEQFF.

This chain joins TRBV5-6 and TRBJ1-1, with D tentatively TRBD1 (6 bases). The CDR3 sequence is 15 residues long. Germline values: CDR1 SGHDT, CDR2 YYEEEE. Deletions cut 0 bases from V and 4 bases from J, with 13 bases between. The CDR3 DNA is TGTGCCAGCAGCTTGGTCACAGGGTGGGGCACTGAAGCTTTCTTT. It specifies CASSLVTGWGTEAFF.

This clone appeared a few times. The genes are TRBV6-1 and TRBJ1-6, with a tentative D call TRBD1 (6 bases). This CDR3 region has 15 residues. CDR1 and CDR2 (germline): MNHNS, SASEGT. V was cut by 3 bases and J by 9 bases, with 15 bases left in between. The chain's CDR3 is CASSELGGRRSPLHF. The CDR3 DNA reads as TGTGCCAGCAGTGAGTTGGGGGGGCGACGTTCACCCCTCCACTTT.

This clone appeared a few times. This chain uses TRBV5-4 with TRBJ1-2; TRBD1 is a possible D gene (5 bases). Germline CDR1 reads SGHNT; CDR2 reads YYREEE (reference sequence). The CDR3 has 17 amino acids. V was pared by 0 bases and J by 4 bases, with 19 bases between. CDR3 nucleotide sequence: TGTGCCAGCAGCTTGGGGGCTGGGGGGACCTTGGGCTATGGCTACACCTTC. It is translated as CASSLGAGGTLGYGYTF.

The CDR3 DNA reads TGTGCCAGCCGGGGGAAGTCCTACAATGAGCAGTTCTTC. Protein sequence: CASRGKSYNEQFF. The rearrangement joins TRBV27 to TRBJ2-1, with D possibly TRBD2 on 6 matching bases. The germline V and J ends were trimmed by 8 bases and 1 base, with 9 bases remaining between them. The CDR3 totals 13 residues. CDR1 is MNHEY, CDR2 SMNVEV, per germline (reference sequence).

V usage is TRBV7-9 and J usage is TRBJ2-7, with 8 bases lining up with TRBD1. The CDR3 is 15 amino acids. Unmatched junction bases numbered 11, after V lost 5 bases and J lost 5 bases. In germline, CDR1 is SEHNR, CDR2 FQNEAQ (reference sequence). CDR3 in amino acids: CASSPGQGFRNEQYF. Here the CDR3 DNA reads TGTGCCAGCAGCCCCGGACAGGGATTTCGAAACGAGCAGTACTTC.

The chain has TRBV5-1 and TRBJ2-7, with a possible D match to TRBD1 (5 bases). The V end lost 4 bases, the J end lost 5 bases, and 7 bases lay between the germline ends. The CDR3 runs 11 residues. CDR1 is SGHRS and CDR2 is YFSETQ in the germline V gene. In DNA, the CDR3 is TGCGCCAGCAGCCGCAGGGACGAGCAGTACTTC. Translating it yields CASSRRDEQYF.

This chain links TRBV29-1 with TRBJ2-1, with 12 bases lining up with TRBD2. The germline V gene has CDR1 SQVTM and CDR2 ANQGSEA. This CDR3 comprises 19 residues. V gave up 3 bases and J gave up 0 bases; unmatched junction bases: 12. This CDR3 is CSVDPGTSGPKSSYNEQFF. DNA for the CDR3: TGCAGCGTTGACCCCGGGACTAGCGGGCCTAAGAGCTCCTACAATGAGCAGTTCTTC.

This clone was observed a few times. The genes are TRBV3-1 (or the pseudogene TRBV3-2) and TRBJ1-3; 7 bases fit TRBD1. With V trimmed by 5 bases and J by 4 bases, 5 bases remained unmatched. This CDR3 region has 14 residues. From germline, CDR1 is LGHDT and CDR2 YNNKEL (reference sequence). The CDR3 loop reads CASSSPDRGNTIYF. The CDR3 nucleotides read TGTGCCAGCAGCTCCCCGGACAGGGGAAACACCATATATTTT.

The chain employs TRBV5-1 and TRBJ2-5; D is unresolved. CDR1 is SGHRS and CDR2 is YFSETQ in the germline V gene. V was cut by 1 base and J by 4 bases, with 11 bases left in between. This CDR3 is built from 14 residues. The CDR3 DNA is TGCGCCAGCAGCTTGACCTCCAGAGGAGAGACCCAGTACTTC. This translates into CASSLTSRGETQYF.

This chain links TRBV18 with TRBJ1-4; D is unclear. Germline CDR1 is KGHSH and CDR2 is LQKENI. V was clipped by 8 bases and J by 7 bases, with 14 bases between them. The CDR3 runs 13 residues. CDR3 nucleotide sequence: TGTGCCAGCGCATCTGGACTGAGTGAAAAACTGTTTTTT. Its protein is CASASGLSEKLFF. The complete variable domain, with remaining parts taken from reference TRBV18 and TRBJ1-4, reads NAGVMQNPRHLVRRRGQEARLRCSPMKGHSHVYWYRQLPEEGLKFMVYLQKENIIDESGMPKERFSAEFPKEGPSILRIQQVVRGDSAAYFCASASGLSEKLFFGSGTQLSVL.

This chain uses TRBV7-9 with TRBJ2-5, with no clear D. The CDR3 is made up of 15 amino acids. Trimming removed 4 bases from V and 0 bases from J, with 12 bases in between. Germline assignment: CDR1 SEHNR and CDR2 FQNEAQ (reference sequence). In DNA form, the CDR3 reads TGTGCCAGCAGCTCGGAAGACGGGTACCAAGAGACCCAGTACTTC. Translation gives CASSSEDGYQETQYF.

This clone turned up a few times. The chain carries TRBV6-5 and TRBJ2-7; 7 positions match TRBD2. Per germline, CDR1 MNHEY and CDR2 SVGAGI. Losses at the gene ends were 4 bases for V and 1 base for J; bases not matched to a gene: 7. This CDR3 is built from 15 residues. DNA of the CDR3: TGTGCCAGCAGTTCCCGTTCCGGGGGGTCCTACGAGCAGTACTTC. This codes for CASSSRSGGSYEQYF.

The chain employs TRBV6-1 and TRBJ1-1; D is unclear. The V end was cut by 1 base, the J end by 6 bases, with 12 bases between. Germline V gives CDR1 MNHNS, CDR2 SASEGT. This CDR3 has 14 amino acids. In nucleotides, the CDR3 is TGTGCCAGCAGTGAAGGCAGAAACCGGGCTGAAGCTTTCTTT. Translating it yields CASSEGRNRAEAFF.

The CDR3 reads CASSPQGESSYEQYF. In DNA form, the CDR3 reads TGTGCCAGCTCACCACAAGGGGAAAGCTCCTACGAGCAGTACTTC. The chain is built from TRBV18 and TRBJ2-7; D may be TRBD1 (5 bases). Germline lookup yields CDR1 KGHSH and CDR2 LQKENI. The CDR3 runs 15 residues. The V gene lost 1 base and the J gene lost 0 bases, with 10 bases spanning the gap.

The chain recombines TRBV27 with TRBJ2-3; D is unresolved. The V gene's germline CDR1 is MNHEY and CDR2 SMNVEV (reference sequence). The CDR3 has 11 amino acids. Between the trimmed V and J ends, which lost 5 bases and 5 bases, there was a span of 5 bases. This chain's CDR3 is CASSRLDTQYF. CDR3 DNA: TGTGCCAGCAGTAGACTAGATACGCAGTATTTT.

The CDR3 reads CAWSVQGWELFF. DNA of the CDR3: TGTGCCTGGAGTGTACAGGGTTGGGAGCTGTTTTTT. The chain is built from TRBV30 and TRBJ2-2, with D tentatively TRBD1 (6 bases). The CDR3 consists of 12 residues. Deletions cut 0 bases from V and 9 bases from J, with 8 bases between. Germline V lookup: CDR1 GTSNPN, CDR2 SVGIG (reference sequence).

In DNA form, the CDR3 reads TGTGCCAGCAGCGCGGGGGTAGCGGGAGGATACGAGCAGTACTTC. Protein product: CASSAGVAGGYEQYF. V is TRBV9 and J is TRBJ2-7; the match to TRBD2 covers 10 bases. The CDR3 extends over 15 amino acids. Germline V CDR1 and CDR2: SGDLS, YYNGEE. The V gene end was trimmed by 3 bases and the J gene end by 4 bases; junction bases not matched to a gene: 7.